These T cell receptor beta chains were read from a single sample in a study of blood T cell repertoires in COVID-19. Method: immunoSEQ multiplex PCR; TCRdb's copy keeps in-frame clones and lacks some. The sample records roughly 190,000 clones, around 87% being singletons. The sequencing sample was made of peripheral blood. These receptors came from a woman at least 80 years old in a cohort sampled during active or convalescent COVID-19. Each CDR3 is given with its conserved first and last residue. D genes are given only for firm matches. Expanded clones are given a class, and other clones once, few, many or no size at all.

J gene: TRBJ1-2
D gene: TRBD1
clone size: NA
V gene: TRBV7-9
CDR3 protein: CASSTRQGLDYGYTF
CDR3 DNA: TGTGCCAGCAGCACCCGACAGGGCTTAGATTATGGCTACACCTTC

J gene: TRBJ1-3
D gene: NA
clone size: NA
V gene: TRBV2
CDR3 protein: CASRSTGSGNTIYF
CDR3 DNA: TGTGCCAGCAGGTCCACAGGGTCAGGAAACACCATATATTTT

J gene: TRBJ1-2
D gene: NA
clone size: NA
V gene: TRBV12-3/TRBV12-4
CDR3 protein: CASRVGTFYGYTF
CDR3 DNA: TGTGCCAGTCGCGTGGGGACTTTCTATGGCTACACCTTC

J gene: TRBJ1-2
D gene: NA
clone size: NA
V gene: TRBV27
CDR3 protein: CASRFTGRNYGYTF
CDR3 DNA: TGTGCCAGCAGATTTACAGGACGGAACTATGGCTACACCTTC

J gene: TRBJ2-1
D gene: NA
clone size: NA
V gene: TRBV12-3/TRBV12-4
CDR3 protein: CASNSGNYNEQFF
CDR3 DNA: TGTGCCAGCAATAGCGGAAACTACAATGAGCAGTTCTTC

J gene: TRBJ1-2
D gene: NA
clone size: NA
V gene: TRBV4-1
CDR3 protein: CASSEGGSNYGYTF
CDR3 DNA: TGCGCCAGCAGCGAAGGTGGGAGTAACTATGGCTACACCTTC

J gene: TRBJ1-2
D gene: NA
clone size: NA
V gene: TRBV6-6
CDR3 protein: CASSYSNNQYGYTF
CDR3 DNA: TGTGCCAGCAGTTACTCGAACAACCAATATGGCTACACCTTC

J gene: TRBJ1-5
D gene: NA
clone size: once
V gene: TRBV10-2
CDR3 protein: CASRAVGVGTNQPQHF
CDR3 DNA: TGCGCCAGCAGGGCGGTTGGTGTCGGAACTAATCAGCCCCAGCATTTT

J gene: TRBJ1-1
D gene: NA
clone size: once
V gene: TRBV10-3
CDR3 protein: CAIPHRAEAFF
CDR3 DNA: TGTGCCATCCCCCACAGGGCTGAAGCTTTCTTT

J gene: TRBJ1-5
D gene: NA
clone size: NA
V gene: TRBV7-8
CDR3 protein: CASSRVRNQPQHF
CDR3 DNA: TGTGCCAGCAGCCGGGTGCGGAATCAGCCCCAGCATTTT

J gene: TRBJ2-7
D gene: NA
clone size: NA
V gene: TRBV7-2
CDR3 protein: CASSFNYEQYF
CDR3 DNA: TGTGCCAGCAGCTTTAATTACGAGCAGTACTTC

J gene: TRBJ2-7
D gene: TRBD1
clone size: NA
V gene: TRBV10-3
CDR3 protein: CAISGTAPYGEQYF
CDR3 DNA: TGTGCCATCAGCGGGACAGCCCCCTACGGCGAGCAGTACTTC

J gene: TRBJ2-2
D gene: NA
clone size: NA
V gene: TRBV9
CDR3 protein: CASSVGQNTGELFF
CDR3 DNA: TGTGCCAGCAGCGTAGGACAGAACACCGGGGAGCTGTTTTTT

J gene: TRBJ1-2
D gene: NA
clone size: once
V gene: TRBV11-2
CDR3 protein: CASSLSRSTNYGYTF
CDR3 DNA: TGTGCCAGCAGCTTATCGCGGTCTACTAACTATGGCTACACCTTC

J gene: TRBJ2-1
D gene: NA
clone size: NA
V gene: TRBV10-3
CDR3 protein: CAISIRDPNYNEQFF
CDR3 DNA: TGTGCCATCAGCATCCGGGATCCAAACTACAATGAGCAGTTCTTC

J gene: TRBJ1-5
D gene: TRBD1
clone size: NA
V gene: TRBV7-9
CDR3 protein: CASSPWTGADNQPQHF
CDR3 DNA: TGTGCCAGCAGCCCCTGGACAGGGGCCGACAATCAGCCCCAGCATTTT

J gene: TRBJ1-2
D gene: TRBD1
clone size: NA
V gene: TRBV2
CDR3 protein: CASRGTGGNYGYTF
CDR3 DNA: TGTGCCAGCAGGGGGACAGGGGGGAACTATGGCTACACCTTC

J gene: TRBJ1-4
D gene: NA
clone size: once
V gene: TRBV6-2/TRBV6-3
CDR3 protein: CASSGTLDEKLFF
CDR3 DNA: TGTGCCAGCAGTGGGACACTGGACGAAAAACTGTTTTTT

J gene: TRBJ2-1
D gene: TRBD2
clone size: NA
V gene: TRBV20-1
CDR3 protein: CSASWGLDNEQFF
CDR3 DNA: TGCAGTGCTAGTTGGGGACTAGACAATGAGCAGTTCTTC

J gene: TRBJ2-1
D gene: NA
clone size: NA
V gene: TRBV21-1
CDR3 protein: CASHGTGGNEQFF
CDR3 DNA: TGTGCCAGCCACGGGACAGGGGGTAATGAGCAGTTCTTC

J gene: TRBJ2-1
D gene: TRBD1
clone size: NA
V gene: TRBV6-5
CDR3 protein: CASSRGTGMNEQFF
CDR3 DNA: TGTGCCAGCAGTAGAGGGACAGGGATGAATGAGCAGTTCTTC

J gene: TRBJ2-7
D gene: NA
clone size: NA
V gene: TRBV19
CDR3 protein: CASSIGLGGFEQYF
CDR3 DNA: TGTGCCAGTAGTATAGGGCTCGGGGGTTTCGAGCAGTACTTC

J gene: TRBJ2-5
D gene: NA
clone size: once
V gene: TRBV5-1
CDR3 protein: CASSSTPGRVLETQYF
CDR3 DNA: TGCGCCAGCAGCTCGACCCCCGGCAGGGTCCTAGAGACCCAGTACTTC

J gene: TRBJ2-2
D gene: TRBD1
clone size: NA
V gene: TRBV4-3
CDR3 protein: CASRQTGQVTGELFF
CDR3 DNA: TGCGCCAGCAGACAAACGGGACAGGTCACCGGGGAGCTGTTTTTT

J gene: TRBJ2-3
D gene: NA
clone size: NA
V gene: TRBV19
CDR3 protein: CASALGNTQYF
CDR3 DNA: TGTGCCAGCGCACTAGGGAATACGCAGTATTTT

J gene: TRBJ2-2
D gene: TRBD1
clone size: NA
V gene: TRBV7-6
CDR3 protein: CASSYDRVATGELFF
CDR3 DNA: TGTGCCAGCAGCTACGACAGGGTGGCTACCGGGGAGCTGTTTTTT

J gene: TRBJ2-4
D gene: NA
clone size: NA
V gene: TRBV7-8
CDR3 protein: CASSSAPRGQGIQYF
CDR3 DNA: TGTGCCAGCAGCAGTGCCCCCAGGGGCCAAGGCATTCAGTACTTC

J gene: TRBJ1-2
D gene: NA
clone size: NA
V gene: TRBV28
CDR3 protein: CASSLRMTNYGYTF
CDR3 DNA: TGTGCCAGCAGTTTGAGGATGACTAACTATGGCTACACCTTC

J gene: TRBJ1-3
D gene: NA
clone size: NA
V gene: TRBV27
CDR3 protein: CASSLTQGGNTIYF
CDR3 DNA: TGTGCCAGCAGCTTAACCCAGGGGGGAAACACCATATATTTT

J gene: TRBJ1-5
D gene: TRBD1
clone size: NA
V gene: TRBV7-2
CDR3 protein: CASSRRGPGNQPQHF
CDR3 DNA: TGTGCCAGCAGTCGGAGGGGGCCGGGCAATCAGCCCCAGCATTTT

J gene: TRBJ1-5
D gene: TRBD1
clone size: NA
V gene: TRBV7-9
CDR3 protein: CASSLEWDRVQQPQHF
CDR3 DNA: TGTGCCAGCAGCTTAGAATGGGACAGGGTACAGCAGCCCCAGCATTTT

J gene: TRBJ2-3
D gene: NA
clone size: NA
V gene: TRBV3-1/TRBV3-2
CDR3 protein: CASSQEREVTQYF
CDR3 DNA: TGTGCCAGCAGCCAAGAGAGGGAGGTTACGCAGTATTTT

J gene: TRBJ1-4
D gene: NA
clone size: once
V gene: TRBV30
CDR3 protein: CAWEGDVSEKLFF
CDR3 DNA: TGTGCCTGGGAGGGGGACGTAAGTGAAAAACTGTTTTTT